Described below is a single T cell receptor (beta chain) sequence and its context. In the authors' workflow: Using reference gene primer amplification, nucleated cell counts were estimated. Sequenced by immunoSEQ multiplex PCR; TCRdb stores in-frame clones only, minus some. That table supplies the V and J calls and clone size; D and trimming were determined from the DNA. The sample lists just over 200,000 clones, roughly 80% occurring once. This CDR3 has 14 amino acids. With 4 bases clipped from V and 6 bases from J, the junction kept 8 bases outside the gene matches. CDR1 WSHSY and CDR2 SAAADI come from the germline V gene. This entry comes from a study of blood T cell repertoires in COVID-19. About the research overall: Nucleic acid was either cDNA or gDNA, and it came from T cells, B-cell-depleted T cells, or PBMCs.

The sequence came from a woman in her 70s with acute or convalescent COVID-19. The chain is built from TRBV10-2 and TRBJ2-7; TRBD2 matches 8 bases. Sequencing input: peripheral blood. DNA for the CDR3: TGCGCCAGCAGTGTATCCGGGAGCGGGGGCGAGCAGTACTTC. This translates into CASSVSGSGGEQYF.